Below, 14 T cell receptor beta chains from the same sample are listed, as sequenced in a study of T cells in Graves' hyperthyroidism and ophthalmopathy. The CDR3 regions of TCR beta were amplified from RNA transcripts. The HTBI primer set drove a first-round RT-PCR of the TCR CDR3. One entry per CDR3 protein results from TCRdb running MiXCR on the multiplex PCR reads. The sample carries hundreds of thousands of distinct CDR3 sequences, more than 15% recorded once. The sequencing sample was made of blood. The receptors derive from a woman aged 40 to 50 with Graves' ophthalmopathy.

This clonotype was observed at least ten times. The chain is built from TRBV2 and TRBJ2-7; D might be TRBD1 (6 bases). The germline V gene encodes CDR1 SNHLY and CDR2 FYNNEI. CDR3 length equals 14 residues. Trimming removed 8 bases at V and 0 bases at J, with 14 bases between. Here the CDR3 DNA reads TGTGCCAGCGTTTCTTCGGGACACTCCTACGAGCAGTACTTC. It yields the protein CASVSSGHSYEQYF.

This clonotype has a handful of counts. DNA of the CDR3: TGTGCCAGCTCAGCGTACAGGGGGCCCGACACCGGGGAGCTGTTTTTT. Protein: CASSAYRGPDTGELFF. This chain connects TRBV18 to TRBJ2-2; 9 bases match TRBD1. CDR3 length: 16 residues. CDR1 is KGHSH, CDR2 LQKENI, per germline. Germline trimming cut 5 bases from V and 3 bases from J; bases unmatched to any gene: 7.

This clonotype was counted many times. The J gene is TRBJ2-3, the V gene TRBV20-1, with 14 bases lining up with TRBD2. This CDR3 has 15 amino acids. V gave up 6 bases and J gave up 3 bases; unmatched junction bases: 5. Germline V gene sequence: CDR1 DFQATT, CDR2 SNEGSKA (reference sequence). The CDR3 sequence: CSATSGGAGTDTQYF. The DNA of the CDR3 is TGCAGTGCGACTAGCGGGGGGGCAGGAACAGATACGCAGTATTTT.

This clonotype was picked up many times. This sequence joins TRBV3-1 and TRBJ2-3, with no clear D. Germline V gene sequence: CDR1 LGHDT, CDR2 YNNKEL (reference sequence). The germline V and J ends were trimmed by 1 base and 8 bases, with 13 bases remaining between them. The CDR3 length is 14 residues. CDR3 nucleotides: TGTGCCAGCAGCCAAGTAGTGGCGGCCGGTACGCAGTATTTT. It encodes CASSQVVAAGTQYF.

This clonotype was seen many times. The V and J genes are TRBV10-3 and TRBJ2-7, with 10 bases lining up with TRBD1. The germline gives CDR1 ENHRY, CDR2 SYGVKD. J lost 6 bases, V lost 6 bases, and 8 bases had no gene match. CDR3 length: 14 residues. CDR3 region: CAISGRDRGGEQYF. Here the CDR3 DNA reads TGTGCCATCAGCGGGCGGGACAGGGGCGGCGAGCAGTACTTC.

The chain combines TRBV19 with TRBJ2-7, with D perhaps being TRBD1 or TRBD2 (6 bases each). V was cut by 8 bases and J by 3 bases, with 14 bases left in between. The CDR3 has 13 residues. Germline values: CDR1 LNHDA, CDR2 SQIVND (reference sequence). The CDR3 nucleotides are TGTGCCAGTGGAGCACAGGGAGGCTACGAGCAGTACTTC. The encoded protein is CASGAQGGYEQYF.

The table lists this clonotype with a few counts. The CDR3 DNA follows: TGCGCCAGCAGCTCGGGGGGACTAGCGGGAGGGGAAGAGACCCAGTACTTC. It is translated as CASSSGGLAGGEETQYF. V usage is TRBV5-1 and J usage is TRBJ2-5, with 16 nucleotides matching TRBD2. Losses at the gene ends were 3 bases for V and 3 bases for J; bases not matched to a gene: 5. The germline CDR1 and CDR2 sequences are SGHRS and YFSETQ. The CDR3 sequence is 17 residues long.

This clonotype showed up just a few times. The J gene is TRBJ2-5, the V gene TRBV7-8; D not certain. CDR1 is SGHVS, CDR2 FQNEAQ, per germline. The CDR3 is 13 amino acids. Trimming left V 5 bases short and J 4 bases short, with 11 bases between. The CDR3 bases are TGTGCCAGCAGCCAAGCGCCCGGAGAGACCCAGTACTTC. It is translated as CASSQAPGETQYF.

In its sample, this clonotype was seen many times. The rearrangement joins TRBV5-1 to TRBJ2-3; 7 nucleotides line up with TRBD1. Germline-derived CDR1 and CDR2 are SGHRS and YFSETQ. V lost 4 bases to trimming and J lost 4 bases; unmatched junction nucleotides: 6. This CDR3 is 14 amino acids long. DNA for the CDR3: TGCGCCAGCAGCCCCACGACAGGGCCAGATACGCAGTATTTT. Protein sequence: CASSPTTGPDTQYF.

The chain combines TRBV5-1 with TRBJ1-6; D remains unclear. The CDR3 has 17 residues. Trimming shortened V by 4 bases and J by 2 bases, and 16 bases separated the two germline ends. CDR1 SGHRS and CDR2 YFSETQ come from the germline V gene. The CDR3 loop reads CASSDAPVQAYNSPLHF. The CDR3 nucleotides read TGCGCCAGCAGCGACGCTCCTGTCCAGGCCTATAATTCACCCCTCCACTTT. The complete variable domain, with remaining parts taken from reference TRBV5-1 and TRBJ1-6, reads KAGVTQTPRYLIKTRGQQVTLSCSPISGHRSVSWYQQTPGQGLQFLFEYFSETQRNKGNFPGRFSGRQFSNSRSEMNVSTLELGDSALYLCASSDAPVQAYNSPLHFGNGTRLTVT.

Ten or more counts support this clonotype. The gene calls are TRBV18 and TRBJ2-1; 10 bases agree with TRBD2. Losses at the gene ends were 3 bases for V and 7 bases for J; bases not matched to a gene: 6. The CDR3 covers 15 residues. From germline, CDR1 is KGHSH and CDR2 LQKENI. This chain's CDR3 is CASSPSSGRGNEQFF. DNA for the CDR3: TGTGCCAGCTCACCGTCTAGCGGGAGAGGGAATGAGCAGTTCTTC.

Ten or more counts support this clonotype. V is TRBV30 and J is TRBJ2-2, with no clear D. CDR3 length: 15 residues. Germline V gene data show CDR1 as GTSNPN and CDR2 as SVGIG (reference sequence). Trimming removed 7 bases from V and 1 base from J, with 16 bases in between. CDR3 in DNA: TGTGCCTCACATAACCGGGCCAAGAACACCGGGGAGCTGTTTTTT. Residues: CASHNRAKNTGELFF. Based on the CDR3 plus reference TRBV30 and TRBJ2-2, the full variable domain is SQTIHQWPATLVQPVGSPLSLECTVEGTSNPNLYWYRQAAGRGLQLLFYSVGIGQISSEVPQNLSASRPQDRQFILSSKKLLLSDSGFYLCASHNRAKNTGELFFGEGSRLTVL.

The V call is TRBV27, the J call TRBJ2-7; 9 nucleotides line up with TRBD2. This CDR3 is 15 amino acids long. Germline CDR1 is MNHEY and CDR2 is SMNVEV (reference sequence). With 8 bases clipped from V and 6 bases from J, the junction kept 14 bases outside the gene matches. In nucleotides, the CDR3 is TGTGCCAGCCGCCCCGCCGGGACTAGCTGGCCCGAGCAGTACTTC. Its protein is CASRPAGTSWPEQYF.

This clonotype was counted a single time. The V and J genes are TRBV2 and TRBJ1-3, with TRBD1 matching 9 bases. V shed 4 bases, J shed 8 bases, and the junction held 6 bases outside the gene matches. The CDR3 consists of 14 residues. Per the germline V gene, CDR1 is SNHLY and CDR2 is FYNNEI. The CDR3 sequence is CASSAGQGWDTIYF. Written as DNA, the CDR3 is TGTGCCAGCAGTGCGGGACAGGGATGGGACACCATATATTTT.